This T cell receptor (beta chain) emerged from a study of cytomegalovirus exposure and HLA in healthy donors (dated by TCRdb to 2016 to 2017). About the study as a whole: An earlier analysis of some 550 of the donors reported approximately 300 Gb of sequence data and some 120 million unique TCR beta sequences from 150 million to 200 million T cells. An early release covering approximately 600 HLA-typed donors comprised 250 to 350 gigabases of sequencing data and tens of millions of unique TCR sequences. Of the 300 to 450 genotyped donors, approximately 81% were placed in the genetic ancestry cluster associated with self-reported Caucasian donors. The study aimed to test whether signatures of past pathogen exposure could be identified by cataloging public T cell receptors. Using immunosequencing, the study profiled T cell repertoires from some 670 subjects and related those repertoires to cytomegalovirus serostatus. A separate validation cohort of roughly 120 different subjects was used in addition to the approximately 640-subject first cohort. High-throughput TCR immunosequencing, statistical association of individual TCRs with disease status, and machine learning were combined to predict cytomegalovirus infection status. A later analysis re-analyzed previously published TCR beta repertoires from roughly 600 donors and added high-resolution HLA genotyping to study TCR occurrence patterns. Rather than drawing on any new phenotypic data, the later analysis identified candidate immune exposures from TCR beta sequences and the way those sequences occurred across donors. In an earlier analysis of 587 of the donors, high-throughput TCR beta sequencing was used to judge whether each TCR beta V gene segment behaved as functional or pseudogenic. Alongside the repertoire data, information on donor age, sex, ethnicity and CMV serostatus was compiled. In a later genetic analysis, genome-wide SNP genotypes for about 65% of the roughly 700 donors were used, and that subset was treated as a discovery cohort. All discovery cohort repertoires had been generated on a single sequencing platform. Class I and class II HLA loci were covered by the typing at four-digit resolution. Typing coverage differed by locus: A, B, C, DRB1 and DQB1 were typed in roughly 620-630 donors, DQA1 in around 500, DPA1 in around 600, and DPB1 in 400 to 480. Roughly five DR-DQ haplotypes were treated as single units for association and clustering because of strong linkage in the cohort. Across about 380 genotyped donors of the cohort, an average of about 200,000 unique TCR beta nucleotide sequences per donor were sequenced, and roughly a sixth of those sequences were non-productive. The full study reports these points: Correlated functional status among segregating V segments might reflect linkage disequilibrium, but an unknown experimental factor could not be ruled out. In the study, roughly 160 TCR beta chains were listed as associated with cytomegalovirus. According to a later analysis, most CMV-associated TCR beta chains appeared to be HLA-restricted, and the HLA associations seemed to be driven largely by CMV exposure. A cluster of highly shared sequence variants was judged likely to represent a technical artifact of the sequencing pipeline. Because counts were too low, some 17 rarely observed V segments, including chromosome 9 orphons, were left out of the earlier analysis of about 620 of the donors. In vitro tests confirmed that a few of the cytomegalovirus-associated TCR beta chains recognize cytomegalovirus antigens. Broadly in line with IMGT annotations, most TCR beta V segments showed up in productive rearrangements about 90% or about 30% of the time in an earlier analysis of several hundred of the donors. Roughly uniform sequencing depth across donors was assumed in presence/absence analyses, although this assumption may not hold. Several of the top co-occurrence clusters appeared to be linked to parvovirus B19, influenza, CMV and Epstein-Barr virus, according to a later analysis. Most TCR sequences were observed very rarely across donors, whereas some public TCRs were present in many individuals. According to a later genetic analysis, donors in an Asian-associated ancestry cluster had fewer N-insertions in productive TCRs than the approximately 630-donor mean. Compared with equally common non-associated chains, HLA-associated TCR beta chains in a later analysis were more clonally expanded and had lower generation probabilities. A later genetic analysis associated a missense DCLRE1C variant with V-gene and J-gene trimming of TCR beta chains, and an independent cohort replicated the association. Immune exposure information for the cohort was limited to CMV serostatus. A later analysis associated around 16,000 TCR beta sequences with specific HLA alleles at a false discovery rate of 0.05. A further reported finding was that TCR beta sequences accurately predicted the HLA-A and HLA-B alleles for most subjects in the first cohort. According to a later analysis, TCR association rates differed among HLA loci, with DRB1 alleles showing the most associated TCRs and HLA-C alleles showing the fewest. Because HLA typing was missing for some donors at each locus, association tests included only the typed subset. Assigning TCR associations to individual alleles was difficult when HLA alleles, especially DR and DQ, strongly co-occurred. The authors suggested that the approach could potentially be extended to other disease states and immunological phenotypes. The classifier was reported to diagnose cytomegalovirus status with high specificity and sensitivity in both the original and validation cohorts. This cohort had only TCR beta chains sequenced, and the lack of alpha or paired-chain data limited which features could be detected.

The cohort consisted of 670 or so healthy bone marrow donors. Cohort members were all nominally healthy when sampled, although unrecorded immune exposures were likely present. The donor tested CMV seronegative, placing the donor among the 350 to 400 seronegative members of the cohort. A peripheral blood sample was provided by each donor, and peripheral blood mononuclear cells were used for TCR beta sequencing. Genomic DNA was extracted from the blood cell samples with the Qiagen DNeasy Blood Extraction Kit. Library creation used the immunoSEQ multiplex PCR assay. For the multiplex PCR, a mixture combining 60 forward primers for TCR Vbeta segments and 13 reverse primers for TCR Jbeta segments was used. The CDR3 region of rearranged TCR beta genes was amplified from genomic DNA with a multiplex PCR assay. The amplified TCR beta libraries were sequenced on the Illumina HiSeq System as 87-base-pair reads. Concerning the study's data processing: A later analysis tallied around 87 million unique TCR beta chains across the approximately 670 repertoires, and approximately 12 million of those chains were shared by two or more donors. To remove PCR and sequencing errors, raw reads were error-corrected and collapsed into unique sequences using a nearest-neighbor algorithm that merged closely related sequences. V, D and J gene segments were assigned by aligning CDR3 sequences to IMGT reference sequences. For a sequence to be retained, a match of at least six nucleotides to both a V gene segment and a J gene segment was required. A rearrangement was called productive if the CDR3 had no stop codons and remained in frame with V and J, and every other rearrangement was called non-productive. CDR3 was defined by IMGT convention, running from the second conserved V-encoded cysteine to the conserved J-encoded phenylalanine. Sequences without an unambiguous match to a single V gene segment were excluded from the earlier analysis of 450 to 750 of the donors. In an earlier analysis of approximately 560 of the donors, a V segment was called functional when productive rearrangements were above 56.7%, and segregating when the standard deviation between donors exceeded 5%. A statistical classification framework was built to diagnose cytomegalovirus status from the catalog of TCR beta chain sequences. V and J gene assignment, in a later analysis, came from comparing TCR nucleotide sequences with IMGT/GENE-DB human TR gene sequences. The TCRdist pipeline was used in a later analysis to assign CDR3 sequences and most-parsimonious VDJ recombination scenarios. In a later analysis, each TCR beta chain was defined by its CDR3 amino acid sequence together with its V-gene family, and reads lacking a unique V-gene family were excluded. As a way to deal with suspected cross-contamination and a sequencing artifact, a later analysis dropped over 550 nucleotide sequences that were highly shared and had low generation probability. In a later analysis, a clonal expansion index for each public chain was calculated from normalized within-repertoire ranks of inferred template counts. A later analysis computed generation probabilities with a VDJ recombination model fitted to out-of-frame rearrangements, and checked the results against IGoR. In a later analysis, TCR-TCR, TCR-HLA and TCR-CMV co-occurrence was scored with hypergeometric tests, and a repertoire-size bias correction was applied to TCR pairs. False discovery rates were estimated in a later analysis by permuting HLA or CMV assignments 20 times. In a later analysis, co-occurring TCRs were grouped with DBSCAN, and TCRdist sequence similarity was added when clustering was performed within HLA-allele-positive subsets. Repertoires with fewer than 30,000 or more than 120,000 public chains were left out of co-occurrence clustering, as were four to six repertoires with anomalous nucleotide sharing. TCRdb provides this immuneACCESS table in a form limited to in-frame rearrangements. Some clones are lacking; in checked studies, under half of them reflect an unresolved V gene, and why the rest are absent is not known. The V and J calls and clone size were taken over from that table, and D and trimming were inferred from the DNA. In this sample the table shows 100,000 to 150,000 clones, roughly 80% of which occur a single time. In total, the top ten clones hold around 1.6% of the sample.

Comment on this clone: Its antigen remains undetermined. No much larger clone is present one base from it, and per-base qualities are unavailable.

The origin of this receptor is a female donor in good health and CMV-seronegative. Sequencing was done on a sample of PBMCs.

The DNA is as follows: TGTGCCTGGAGTGTCGCCCTCCAGGGGGTCACCGGGGAGCTGTTTTTT. It translates as CAWSVALQGVTGELFF. This sequence uses TRBV30 and TRBJ2-2, with 7 bases matching TRBD1. The CDR3 covers 16 residues, taking in both the cysteine and the phenylalanine. The sequence is cut down to CDR3 DNA, 48 bases in frame from base 1. Reading the germline V gene (reference sequence) gives CDR1 GTSNPN and CDR2 SVGIG. V loses 0 bases at its end and J loses 4 bases; junction bases beyond the gene matches: 8.